This TCR beta chain was sequenced for a study of T cell changes during pregnancy in multiple sclerosis. Profiled with immunoSEQ multiplex PCR; TCRdb holds only in-frame clones, not every one. The sample has tens of thousands of clones, about 90% seen once; the top ten hold approximately 1.5%. The specimen was peripheral blood, collected in the third trimester of pregnancy. The receptor comes from a female donor in good health, enrolled as a control in a pregnancy study.

As DNA, the CDR3 is TGTGCCAGCAGTTGGGACAGGGATCAGCCCCAGCATTTT. This translates into CASSWDRDQPQHF. This chain links TRBV5-8 with TRBJ1-5; 9 bases are shared with TRBD1. Trimming cost V 5 bases and J 5 bases; bases outside gene matches: 2. The CDR3 has 13 residues. Germline V gene sequence: CDR1 SGHTS, CDR2 YDEGEE.